The 14 T cell receptor beta chains given below trace back to one sample, sequenced in a study of CD4 T cells in relation to SARS-CoV-2 and coronaviruses. The unexposed donors gave CD4+ T cells in about 2011-2018, prior to COVID-19. After more than eight days of culture, CD4+ T cells were isolated. Their cognate antigens are unknown. Sequencing was performed with immunoSEQ multiplex PCR; in TCRdb, only in-frame clones are kept and a portion is missing. The table includes some 30,000 clones, roughly 76% detected once. The sample was CD4+ T cells from PBMCs, cultured in vitro. These receptors all stem from a human donor in good health.

This clone was detected a few times. The chain recombines TRBV19 with TRBJ1-2; tentatively, D is TRBD1 (5 bases). The germline V gene encodes CDR1 LNHDA and CDR2 SQIVND (reference sequence). V was pared by 4 bases and J by 4 bases, with 19 bases between. CDR3 length: 16 amino acids. The DNA for the CDR3 is TGTGCCAGTAGTACCCGGCCGAAGGGACGAGGCTATGGCTACACCTTC. This translates into CASSTRPKGRGYGYTF. Supplemented by reference TRBV19 and TRBJ1-2, the full variable domain reads DGGITQSPKYLFRKEGQNVTLSCEQNLNHDAMYWYRQDPGQGLRLIYYSQIVNDFQKGDIAEGYSVSREKKESFPLTVTSAQKNPTAFYLCASSTRPKGRGYGYTFGSGTRLTVV.

This clone was recorded only once. The gene calls are TRBV19 and TRBJ1-3, with a weak D call TRBD1 (5 bases). Germline V lookup: CDR1 LNHDA, CDR2 SQIVND (reference sequence). V was trimmed by 4 bases and J by 4 bases, leaving 14 bases between them. This CDR3 has 15 amino acids. Written as DNA, the CDR3 is TGTGCCAGTAGTAGCTTGCGAGGGGACGGAAACACCATATATTTT. As protein: CASSSLRGDGNTIYF. The full variable domain, its missing parts supplied by reference TRBV19 and TRBJ1-3, is DGGITQSPKYLFRKEGQNVTLSCEQNLNHDAMYWYRQDPGQGLRLIYYSQIVNDFQKGDIAEGYSVSREKKESFPLTVTSAQKNPTAFYLCASSSLRGDGNTIYFGEGSWLTVV.

This CDR3 is CASSVGGQGWGKLFF. The CDR3 nucleotides read TGTGCCAGCAGCGTAGGGGGACAGGGATGGGGAAAACTGTTTTTT. This chain links TRBV9 with TRBJ1-4; 9 bases line up with TRBD1. CDR3 length equals 15 residues. Germline CDR1 reads SGDLS; CDR2 reads YYNGEE. The J segment lost 10 bases and the V segment lost 0 bases, leaving 7 bases of the junction unmatched.

The chain's CDR3 is CASSPRAGPLSNQPQHF. CDR3 DNA sequence: TGCGCCAGCAGCCCCCGGGCGGGACCCTTGAGCAATCAGCCCCAGCATTTT. The chain employs TRBV4-3 and TRBJ1-5, with TRBD1 as a possible D gene (5 bases). Looked up from germline, CDR1 is LGHNA and CDR2 is YSLEER. The CDR3 length is 17 residues. Trimming pared 4 bases from V and 1 base from J, leaving 17 bases between.

The chain employs TRBV11-3 and TRBJ2-2; a weak D match, TRBD2 (6 bases). CDR3 length equals 15 residues. Trimming shortened V by 2 bases and J by 6 bases, and 13 bases separated the two germline ends. Germline V gene data show CDR1 as SGHNT and CDR2 as YENEEA. The CDR3 protein is CASSLRQGGSGELFF. The CDR3 nucleotides are TGTGCCAGCAGCTTAAGGCAGGGAGGATCCGGGGAGCTGTTTTTT. Full variable domain (missing parts from reference TRBV11-3 and TRBJ2-2): EAGVVQSPRYKIIEKKQPVAFWCNPISGHNTLYWYLQNLGQGPELLIRYENEEAVDDSQLPKDRFSAERLKGVDSTLKIQPAELGDSAVYLCASSLRQGGSGELFFGEGSRLTVL.

The chain recombines TRBV3-1 (or the pseudogene TRBV3-2) with TRBJ2-1; D call uncertain. The CDR3 is made up of 13 amino acids. V was trimmed by 0 bases and J by 7 bases, leaving 7 bases between them. Germline-derived CDR1 and CDR2 are LGHDT and YNNKEL (reference sequence). The CDR3, as DNA: TGTGCCAGCAGCCAAGAGTTACGGAATGAGCAGTTCTTC. This gives the protein CASSQELRNEQFF.

This chain connects TRBV2 to TRBJ2-7, with D unresolved. Trimming left V 7 bases short and J 6 bases short, with 16 bases between. Germline lookup yields CDR1 SNHLY and CDR2 FYNNEI. This CDR3 has 13 amino acids. The CDR3 loop reads CASTWGQGGEQYF. The CDR3 nucleotides read TGTGCCAGCACCTGGGGTCAAGGTGGCGAGCAGTACTTC.

The chain uses TRBV29-1 and TRBJ1-2; D is possibly TRBD1 (6 bases). CDR3 size: 13 residues. V was trimmed by 2 bases and J by 2 bases, leaving 9 bases between them. The germline CDR1 and CDR2 sequences are SQVTM and ANQGSEA. CDR3 bases: TGCAGCGTTGAAACAGGGTTGAACTATGGCTACACCTTC. Translated, it gives CSVETGLNYGYTF. The variable domain in full, completed from reference TRBV29-1 and TRBJ1-2, reads SAVISQKPSRDICQRGTSLTIQCQVDSQVTMMFWYRQQPGQSLTLIATANQGSEATYESGFVIDKFPISRPNLTFSTLTVSNMSPEDSSIYLCSVETGLNYGYTFGSGTRLTVV.

This rearrangement joins TRBV11-3 to TRBJ2-2; TRBD2 matches at 15 bases. After removal of 5 bases from V and 7 bases from J, the junction contained 2 bases not matched to a gene. From germline, CDR1 is SGHNT and CDR2 YENEEA. The CDR3 has 15 residues. DNA for the CDR3: TGTGCCAGCAGCCCGGGACTAGCGGGAGGCGGGGAGCTGTTTTTT. Translation gives CASSPGLAGGGELFF.

The V call is TRBV3-1 (or the pseudogene TRBV3-2), the J call TRBJ2-7; D might be TRBD2 (5 bases). V dropped 2 bases and J dropped 0 bases, with 8 bases sitting between them. In germline, CDR1 is LGHDT, CDR2 YNNKEL (reference sequence). The CDR3 is 14 amino acids. The CDR3 DNA reads TGTGCCAGCAGCCAACGGGAAGCCTCCTACGAGCAGTACTTC. Residues: CASSQREASYEQYF.

This chain uses TRBV2 with TRBJ2-5; perhaps TRBD1 as D (6 bases). The CDR3 loop spans 12 amino acids. V lost 10 bases to trimming and J lost 2 bases, with 11 bases between them. Germline V gene sequence: CDR1 SNHLY, CDR2 FYNNEI. The CDR3 DNA reads as TGTGCCACACGACAGGATCAAGAGACCCAGTACTTC. The encoded protein is CATRQDQETQYF.

As to this clone: This could be a read error, since a much larger clone is one nucleotide away. V and J are TRBV7-8 and TRBJ1-5; no clear D. The V gene lost 5 bases and the J gene lost 4 bases, with 9 bases spanning the gap. Germline loops: CDR1 SGHVS, CDR2 FQNEAQ. This CDR3 comprises 13 residues. The CDR3 here is CASSPGRNQPQHF. The CDR3 DNA follows: TGTGCCAGCAGCCCAGGACGGAATCAGCCCCAGCATTTT.

The rearrangement joins TRBV21-1 to TRBJ2-1; the table gives TRBD2 as D, unverified against the DNA. TRBV21-1 is a documented pseudogene. The CDR3 spans 16 residues. The CDR3 bases are TGTGCCAGCAGCATAAGAGCGGGAGGTCTATACAATGAGCAGTTCTTC. It specifies CASSIRAGGLYNEQFF.

The V call is TRBV27, the J call TRBJ1-6; D not resolved. With 6 bases removed from V and 14 bases from J, the gap between germline ends came to 17 bases. The CDR3 runs to 13 residues. Germline-derived CDR1 and CDR2 are MNHEY and SMNVEV (reference sequence). The CDR3 bases are TGTGCCAGCAGCCCCATGACCGTCCGCACCCTCCACTTT. Protein: CASSPMTVRTLHF.